Below, 19 T cell receptor beta chains from the same sample are listed, as sequenced in a study of response to subunit inactivated influenza vaccine. TCRdb used MiXCR to reprocess the RT-PCR reads, holding one entry per CDR3 protein. Among more than 150,000 distinct CDR3 sequences, around 9% were seen once, and the ten largest hold 11%. The sequences come from non-naive T cells sorted from PBMCs, collected on the day of vaccination. These receptors all come from a man aged 45 to 65 who received an inactivated influenza vaccine.

The sample holds many counts of this clonotype. J is TRBJ2-3 and V is TRBV29-1, with 11 nucleotides matching TRBD2. CDR1 is SQVTM, CDR2 ANQGSEA, per germline. This CDR3 comprises 14 residues. With 7 bases clipped from V and 2 bases from J, the junction kept 5 bases outside the gene matches. This CDR3 is CSEKLAGVTDTQYF. In nucleotides, the CDR3 is TGCAGCGAAAAACTAGCGGGGGTCACAGATACGCAGTATTTT.

This clonotype was counted ten times or more. This rearrangement joins TRBV4-1 to TRBJ2-3; 8 nucleotides line up with TRBD2. The germline CDR1 and CDR2 sequences are MGHRA and YSYEKL. Trimming removed 1 base from V and 2 bases from J; junction bases left unmatched: 8. The length of the CDR3 is 17 residues. The CDR3 here is CASSQVAGRQATDTQYF. CDR3 nucleotides: TGCGCCAGCAGCCAAGTAGCGGGACGTCAGGCCACAGATACGCAGTATTTT.

This clonotype was counted only a few times. This rearrangement joins TRBV5-6 to TRBJ2-7, with D perhaps matching TRBD2 (5 bases). This CDR3 is built from 14 residues. Germline V gene sequence: CDR1 SGHDT, CDR2 YYEEEE. The V end was cut by 0 bases, the J end by 3 bases, with 10 bases between. The CDR3 DNA is TGTGCCAGCAGCTTGGGTGGACTCAACTACGAGCAGTACTTC. It codes for CASSLGGLNYEQYF.

The chain has TRBV4-1 and TRBJ1-6; D may be TRBD1 (6 bases). CDR1 is MGHRA and CDR2 is YSYEKL in the germline V gene. CDR3 length: 15 residues. Deletions cut 8 bases from V and 6 bases from J, with 17 bases between. The CDR3 bases are TGCGCCAGCGGACAACAGGGCTGGGGTAATTCACCCCTCCACTTT. As protein: CASGQQGWGNSPLHF.

This clonotype has at least ten counts. J is TRBJ2-2 and V is TRBV29-1; 7 bases fit TRBD2. The J segment lost 0 bases and the V segment lost 7 bases, leaving 5 bases of the junction unmatched. The germline CDR1 and CDR2 sequences are SQVTM and ANQGSEA. This CDR3 spans 14 amino acids. The CDR3: CSAERDSNTGELFF. The CDR3 bases are TGCAGCGCAGAGCGGGACTCGAACACCGGGGAGCTGTTTTTT.

V is TRBV4-1 and J is TRBJ2-3; 16 nucleotides agree with TRBD2. The CDR3 runs 16 residues. From germline, CDR1 is MGHRA and CDR2 YSYEKL. Germline trimming cut 10 bases from V and 1 base from J; bases unmatched to any gene: 5. The CDR3 loop is CATRGTSGGGTDTQYF. The CDR3 DNA reads TGCGCCACACGGGGGACTAGCGGGGGGGGCACAGATACGCAGTATTTT.

The chain carries TRBV2 and TRBJ2-7; unclear D gene. Germline assignment: CDR1 SNHLY and CDR2 FYNNEI. Trimming took off 3 bases at V and 6 bases at J, with 6 bases between the two ends. The CDR3 has 11 residues. The chain's CDR3 is CASSDRPEQYF. The CDR3 nucleotides are TGTGCCAGCAGTGACAGGCCCGAGCAGTACTTC.

At least ten counts were recorded for this clonotype. The rearrangement links TRBV12-3 or TRBV12-4 to TRBJ2-2; D remains unclear. V lost 5 bases and J lost 4, with 5 bases in between. The CDR3 covers 12 residues. The CDR3 here is CASSPFTGELFF. The CDR3 nucleotides read TGTGCCAGCAGTCCTTTCACCGGGGAGCTGTTTTTT.

The rearrangement links TRBV6-2 or TRBV6-3 to TRBJ1-6; 7 bases map to TRBD1. Germline assignment: CDR1 MNHEY and CDR2 SVGEGT. The CDR3 runs to 14 residues. The J segment lost 9 bases and the V segment lost 5 bases, leaving 7 bases of the junction unmatched. Here the CDR3 DNA reads TGTGCCAGCAGTGAGACAGGGAATATTTCACCCCTCCACTTT. It specifies CASSETGNISPLHF.

This clonotype was seen a handful of times. The chain joins TRBV12-3 or TRBV12-4 to TRBJ1-1; no clear D gene. CDR3 length: 15 residues. V was cut by 1 base and J by 1 base, with 10 bases left in between. The DNA of the CDR3 is TGTGCCAGCAGTTTAGGAGGGCGGGGGAACACTGAAGCTTTCTTT. Amino acids: CASSLGGRGNTEAFF.

In this sample, this clonotype turned up many times. The chain uses TRBV7-9 and TRBJ1-1; D is perhaps TRBD1 (6 bases). The CDR3 totals 13 residues. The germline V gene encodes CDR1 SEHNR and CDR2 FQNEAQ (reference sequence). Deletions cut 5 bases from V and 6 bases from J, with 13 bases between. CDR3 residues: CASSRRDISEAFF. Here the CDR3 DNA reads TGTGCCAGCAGCCGGCGGGACATCTCTGAAGCTTTCTTT.

This clonotype was seen at least ten times. This chain uses TRBV20-1 with TRBJ2-7, with D unresolved. Trimming took off 0 bases at V and 0 bases at J, with 9 bases between the two ends. Germline CDR1 is DFQATT and CDR2 is SNEGSKA (reference sequence). The CDR3 sequence is 14 residues long. CDR3 amino acids: CSARDRTSSYEQYF. In nucleotides, the CDR3 is TGCAGTGCTAGAGATCGGACCAGCTCCTACGAGCAGTACTTC.

This clonotype has a handful of counts. The J gene is TRBJ2-7, the V gene TRBV20-1; unclear D gene. The CDR3 has 14 residues. Trimming shortened V by 3 bases and J by 6 bases, and 18 bases separated the two germline ends. CDR1 is DFQATT and CDR2 is SNEGSKA in the germline V gene (reference sequence). The CDR3 region has the DNA TGCAGTGCTAGTACTGACTCGCCCTCCCGCGAGCAGTACTTC. Its translation is CSASTDSPSREQYF.

The chain employs TRBV3-1 and TRBJ2-1, with TRBD2 as a possible D gene (5 bases). The V end was cut by 0 bases, the J end by 8 bases, with 14 bases between. This CDR3 is built from 15 residues. Germline V gene lookup returns CDR1 LGHDT and CDR2 YNNKEL (reference sequence). The CDR3 DNA sequence: TGTGCCAGCAGCCAAGAAAGGGTGGGTAGCGATGAGCAGTTCTTC. Amino acid sequence: CASSQERVGSDEQFF.

This chain joins TRBV3-1 and TRBJ2-7; unclear D gene. V lost 10 bases to trimming and J lost 2 bases, with 21 bases between them. CDR3 size: 15 residues. Per germline, CDR1 LGHDT and CDR2 YNNKEL (reference sequence). The CDR3 sequence: CATSQEASFTYEQYF. CDR3 DNA sequence: TGTGCCACCTCCCAAGAGGCGTCTTTTACCTACGAGCAGTACTTC.

This clonotype turned up a few times. The chain joins TRBV30 to TRBJ1-1; tentative D call: TRBD1 (5 bases). V shed 4 bases and J shed 4 bases, with 13 bases lying between them. The V gene's germline CDR1 is GTSNPN and CDR2 SVGIG (reference sequence). The CDR3 runs to 13 residues. The CDR3 sequence: CAWMKDISTEAFF. In DNA form, the CDR3 reads TGTGCCTGGATGAAGGACATCTCCACTGAAGCTTTCTTT. The full variable domain, in which reference TRBV30 and TRBJ1-1 provide the parts outside the CDR3, is SQTIHQWPATLVQPVGSPLSLECTVEGTSNPNLYWYRQAAGRGLQLLFYSVGIGQISSEVPQNLSASRPQDRQFILSSKKLLLSDSGFYLCAWMKDISTEAFFGQGTRLTVV.

There are a few counts of this clonotype. The genes are TRBV20-1 and TRBJ1-1; unclear D gene. V lost 3 bases to trimming and J lost 0 bases, with 14 bases between them. Germline V gene sequence: CDR1 DFQATT, CDR2 SNEGSKA (reference sequence). This CDR3 comprises 15 residues. CDR3 DNA sequence: TGCAGTGCTAGGGACCAAATGTTTATGAACACTGAAGCTTTCTTT. Its protein is CSARDQMFMNTEAFF.

This clonotype was picked up many times. This chain connects TRBV7-2 to TRBJ2-5; D is unclear. With 4 bases removed from V and 1 base from J, the gap between germline ends came to 7 bases. This CDR3 spans 13 amino acids. The germline V gene encodes CDR1 SGHTA and CDR2 FQGNSA. DNA of the CDR3: TGTGCCAGCAGCTGGGCAGTCCAAGAGACCCAGTACTTC. Translated: CASSWAVQETQYF.

The chain uses TRBV3-1 and TRBJ1-3; D unclear. The CDR3 is 15 amino acids. Trimming removed 0 bases at V and 4 bases at J, with 10 bases between. Germline assignment: CDR1 LGHDT and CDR2 YNNKEL (reference sequence). The CDR3 reads CASSQEMQVGNTIYF. For the CDR3, the DNA is TGTGCCAGCAGCCAAGAAATGCAAGTCGGAAACACCATATATTTT.